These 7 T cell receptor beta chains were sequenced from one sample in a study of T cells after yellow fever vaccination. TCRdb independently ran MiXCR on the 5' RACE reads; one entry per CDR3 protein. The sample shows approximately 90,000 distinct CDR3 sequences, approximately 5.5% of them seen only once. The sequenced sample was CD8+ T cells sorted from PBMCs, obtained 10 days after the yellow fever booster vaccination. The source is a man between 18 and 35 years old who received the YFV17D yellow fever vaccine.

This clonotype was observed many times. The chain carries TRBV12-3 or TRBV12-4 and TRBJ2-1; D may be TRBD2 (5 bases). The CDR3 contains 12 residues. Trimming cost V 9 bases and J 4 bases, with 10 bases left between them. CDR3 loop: CASGLSYNEQFF. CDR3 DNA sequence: TGTGCCAGTGGACTCTCATACAATGAGCAGTTCTTC.

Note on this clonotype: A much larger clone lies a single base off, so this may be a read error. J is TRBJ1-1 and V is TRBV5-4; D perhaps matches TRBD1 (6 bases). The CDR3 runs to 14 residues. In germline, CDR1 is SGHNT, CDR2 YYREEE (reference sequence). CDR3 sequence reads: CASSFGGSDTEPFF. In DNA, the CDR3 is TGTGCCAGCAGCTTTGGGGGCAGTGACACTGAACCTTTCTTT.

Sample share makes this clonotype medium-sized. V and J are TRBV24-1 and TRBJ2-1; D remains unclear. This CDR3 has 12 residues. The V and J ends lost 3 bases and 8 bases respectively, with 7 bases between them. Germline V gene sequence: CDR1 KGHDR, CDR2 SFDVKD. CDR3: CATSDLRYEQFF. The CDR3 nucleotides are TGTGCCACCAGTGATCTTAGGTATGAGCAGTTCTTC.

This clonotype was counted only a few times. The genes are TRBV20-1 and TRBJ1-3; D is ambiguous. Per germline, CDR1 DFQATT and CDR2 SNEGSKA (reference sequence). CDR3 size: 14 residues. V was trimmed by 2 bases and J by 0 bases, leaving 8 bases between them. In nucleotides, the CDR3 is TGCAGTGCTAGAAAGGAGCTCTCTGGAAACACCATATATTTT. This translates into CSARKELSGNTIYF.

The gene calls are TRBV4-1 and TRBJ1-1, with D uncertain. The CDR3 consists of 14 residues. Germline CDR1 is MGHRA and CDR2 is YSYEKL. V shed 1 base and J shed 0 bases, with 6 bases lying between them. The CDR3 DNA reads TGCGCCAGCAGCCAAGTAGGATTGAACACTGAAGCTTTCTTT. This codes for CASSQVGLNTEAFF.

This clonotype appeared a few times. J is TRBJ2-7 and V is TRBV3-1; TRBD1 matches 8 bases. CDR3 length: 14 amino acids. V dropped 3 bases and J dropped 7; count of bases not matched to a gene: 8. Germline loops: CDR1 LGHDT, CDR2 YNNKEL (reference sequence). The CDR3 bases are TGTGCCAGCAGCCAGGAGCAGGGGGCCCGGGAGCAGTACTTC. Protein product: CASSQEQGAREQYF.

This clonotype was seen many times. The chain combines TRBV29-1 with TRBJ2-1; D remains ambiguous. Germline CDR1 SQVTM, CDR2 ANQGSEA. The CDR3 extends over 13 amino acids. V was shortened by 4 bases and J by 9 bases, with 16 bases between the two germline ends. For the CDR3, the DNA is TGCAGCGTTGGGTTAGGTAGTTTGGGTGAGCAGTTCTTC. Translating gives CSVGLGSLGEQFF.